Each of the 20 T cell receptor beta chains below was sequenced from the same sample in a study of CD4 T cells in relation to SARS-CoV-2 and coronaviruses. Their cognate antigens are unknown. Unexposed donor CD4+ T cells date from 2011-2018, before the COVID-19 pandemic. The cells were cultured for around ten days before CD4+ T cells were isolated. Libraries were prepared by immunoSEQ multiplex PCR; TCRdb keeps only in-frame clonotypes and omits some of them. The sample lists approximately 20,000 clones, about 70% occurring once. The sequenced sample consisted of CD4+ T cells from PBMCs, cultured in vitro. The receptors come from a human donor in good health.

The chain has TRBV20-1 and TRBJ2-1; unclear D gene. The germline V and J ends were trimmed by 4 bases and 4 bases, with 5 bases remaining between them. The germline gives CDR1 DFQATT, CDR2 SNEGSKA (reference sequence). This CDR3 has 11 residues. CDR3 DNA sequence: TGCAGTGCTACTTATTACAATGAGCAGTTCTTC. Its protein product is CSATYYNEQFF.

V and J are TRBV12-5 and TRBJ2-1; 12 bases fit TRBD2. Germline V gene data show CDR1 as LGHNT and CDR2 as FRNRAP. The V segment lost 0 bases and the J segment 0 bases; nucleotides outside the gene matches: 9. This CDR3 comprises 20 residues. In DNA form, the CDR3 reads TGTGCTAGTGGTTTGGTACTTAGGACTAGCGGGACGATCTCCTACAATGAGCAGTTCTTC. Translation: CASGLVLRTSGTISYNEQFF.

The V gene is TRBV3-1 (or the pseudogene TRBV3-2), the J gene TRBJ2-5, with D possibly being TRBD1 (5 bases). Germline lookup yields CDR1 LGHDT and CDR2 YNNKEL (reference sequence). The CDR3 is 13 amino acids. Deletions cut 4 bases from V and 0 bases from J, with 6 bases between. The CDR3 region is CASSPGYQETQYF. The CDR3 DNA reads TGTGCCAGCAGCCCAGGGTACCAAGAGACCCAGTACTTC.

The chain couples TRBV25-1 to TRBJ1-5, with 8 bases lining up with TRBD1. Trimming cost V 4 bases and J 7 bases; bases outside gene matches: 9. In germline, CDR1 is MGHDK, CDR2 SYGVNS. CDR3 length: 15 amino acids. The CDR3 spells CASSGDRGAGQPQHF. CDR3 in DNA: TGTGCCAGCAGTGGAGACAGGGGAGCGGGGCAGCCCCAGCATTTT.

This clone is a singleton in its sample. The rearrangement links TRBV29-1 to TRBJ2-5; 7 bases fit TRBD1. CDR1 and CDR2 from the germline V gene are SQVTM and ANQGSEA. The length of the CDR3 is 13 residues. V lost 7 bases and J lost 2; bases outside the gene matches: 7. The CDR3: CSATGQPQETQYF. The CDR3 DNA reads as TGCAGCGCCACGGGACAGCCACAAGAGACCCAGTACTTC.

This clone appeared once. The V gene is TRBV30, the J gene TRBJ2-3, with 8 positions matching TRBD2. Germline assignment: CDR1 GTSNPN and CDR2 SVGIG (reference sequence). The J segment lost 4 bases and the V segment lost 3 bases, leaving 12 bases of the junction unmatched. The CDR3 runs 16 residues. The CDR3 coding sequence is TGTGCCTGGAGCCCTTTTAGCGGGATAAGTGCAGATACGCAGTATTTT. It codes for CAWSPFSGISADTQYF.

J is TRBJ2-1 and V is TRBV11-2; 7 bases match TRBD1. Looked up from germline, CDR1 is SGHAT and CDR2 is FQNNGV. The ends lost 4 bases at V and 5 bases at J; junction bases unmatched: 8. This CDR3 region has 15 residues. The CDR3 sequence is CASSYDRAWDNEQFF. The CDR3 coding sequence is TGTGCCAGCAGCTATGACAGGGCATGGGACAATGAGCAGTTCTTC.

This chain uses TRBV7-9 with TRBJ1-4; no definite D call. Germline V gene sequence: CDR1 SEHNR, CDR2 FQNEAQ (reference sequence). This CDR3 is built from 14 residues. Trimming took 3 bases from V and 3 from J, leaving 8 bases between them. For the CDR3, the DNA is TGTGCCAGCAGCTTCTACAGTCCTAATGAAAAACTGTTTTTT. It translates to CASSFYSPNEKLFF.

The chain links TRBV2 to TRBJ2-1; maybe TRBD2 (6 bases). Germline CDR1 reads SNHLY; CDR2 reads FYNNEI. This CDR3 has 14 amino acids. V lost 7 bases and J lost 2, with 12 bases in between. DNA for the CDR3: TGTGCCAGCACGGCGGGACCGGCCTACAATGAGCAGTTCTTC. Amino acid sequence: CASTAGPAYNEQFF.

This clone occurred a few times. The chain has TRBV28 and TRBJ2-1, with D possibly TRBD2 on 6 matching bases. Germline loops: CDR1 MDHEN, CDR2 SYDVKM. The ends were cut back, 6 bases at V and 8 bases at J, with 23 bases in the middle. The length of the CDR3 is 16 residues. The CDR3 sequence is CASRPDRLVPPHEQFF. CDR3 sequence (DNA): TGTGCCAGCAGGCCGGACCGACTAGTTCCACCTCATGAGCAGTTCTTC.

This clone was detected a few times. J is TRBJ2-7 and V is TRBV7-9; D ambiguous. CDR1 is SEHNR and CDR2 is FQNEAQ in the germline V gene (reference sequence). With 1 base removed from V and 6 bases from J, the gap between germline ends came to 10 bases. This CDR3 is built from 13 residues. In DNA, the CDR3 is TGTGCCAGCAGCTTAGAGTTGTCGGGCGAGCAGTACTTC. It is translated as CASSLELSGEQYF.

This clone came up a few times. This chain links TRBV5-4 with TRBJ1-3; tentatively, D is TRBD1 (6 bases). The CDR3 spans 14 residues. V was pared by 4 bases and J by 1 base, with 9 bases between. The germline V gene encodes CDR1 SGHNT and CDR2 YYREEE (reference sequence). The CDR3 DNA is TGTGCCAGCAGCGTACAGGGATCTGGAAACACCATATATTTT. As protein: CASSVQGSGNTIYF.

The rearrangement joins TRBV6-6 to TRBJ2-7; a possible D gene is TRBD1 (8 bases). The V and J ends lost 0 bases and 5 bases respectively, with 14 bases between them. Germline V CDR1 and CDR2: MNHNY, SVGAGI (reference sequence). The CDR3 consists of 15 residues. As DNA, the CDR3 is TGTGCCAGCAGTTACTCTTGGACAGGGAGGGACGAGCAGTACTTC. Translating gives CASSYSWTGRDEQYF.

The gene calls are TRBV27 and TRBJ2-5; no firm D call. The CDR3 is 14 residues long. V was cut by 6 bases and J by 3 bases, with 14 bases left in between. Germline V gives CDR1 MNHEY, CDR2 SMNVEV (reference sequence). The chain's CDR3 is CASRPWTAEETQYF. The DNA of the CDR3 is TGTGCCAGCAGGCCCTGGACGGCCGAAGAGACCCAGTACTTC.

This clone was seen more than once but under ten times. The rearrangement links TRBV30 to TRBJ1-2; D might be TRBD1 (5 bases). Germline lookup yields CDR1 GTSNPN and CDR2 SVGIG (reference sequence). Between the trimmed V and J ends, which lost 5 bases and 6 bases, there was a span of 7 bases. CDR3 length: 10 amino acids. CDR3 DNA: TGTGCCTGGGGGGGGGATGGCTACACCTTC. Amino acid sequence: CAWGGDGYTF. The full variable domain, in which reference TRBV30 and TRBJ1-2 provide the parts outside the CDR3, is SQTIHQWPATLVQPVGSPLSLECTVEGTSNPNLYWYRQAAGRGLQLLFYSVGIGQISSEVPQNLSASRPQDRQFILSSKKLLLSDSGFYLCAWGGDGYTFGSGTRLTVV.

This clone came up once. This chain uses TRBV3-1 (or the pseudogene TRBV3-2) with TRBJ1-2, with D possibly being TRBD1 (5 bases). Looked up from germline, CDR1 is LGHDT and CDR2 is YNNKEL (reference sequence). There are 14 residues in the CDR3. Trimming stripped 2 bases from V and 4 bases from J, with 11 bases between. The DNA for the CDR3 is TGTGCCAGCAGCCAACCCACAGGAGGCTATGGCTACACCTTC. This gives the protein CASSQPTGGYGYTF.

CDR3 in amino acids: CASSLLVRHEAFF. DNA for the CDR3: TGTGCCAGCAGCTTGTTGGTCAGGCATGAAGCTTTCTTT. This rearrangement joins TRBV5-8 to TRBJ1-1; D is unclear. The V gene's germline CDR1 is SGHTS and CDR2 YDEGEE. The CDR3 loop spans 13 amino acids. Trimming cost V 1 base and J 7 bases, with 11 bases left between them.

This sequence joins TRBV14 and TRBJ2-3, with 7 bases that match TRBD2. The junction had 3 bases not matched to a gene; V was cut back by 1 base and J by 2 bases. CDR1 SGHDN and CDR2 FVKESK come from the germline V gene. The CDR3 loop spans 15 amino acids. The CDR3 region has the DNA TGTGCCAGCAGCCAAGTTCTAGCGGACACAGATACGCAGTATTTT. Its protein product is CASSQVLADTDTQYF.

The V call is TRBV25-1, the J call TRBJ1-5; TRBD1 aligns across 10 bases. The CDR3 is made up of 14 amino acids. V lost 4 bases to trimming and J lost 6 bases; unmatched junction nucleotides: 3. Germline assignment: CDR1 MGHDK and CDR2 SYGVNS. The CDR3 protein is CASSGQGASQPQHF. DNA for the CDR3: TGTGCCAGCAGTGGACAGGGGGCGAGTCAGCCCCAGCATTTT.

The rearrangement joins TRBV19 to TRBJ1-1; D is ambiguous. The CDR3 is made up of 11 amino acids. Trimming took off 6 bases at V and 1 base at J, with 3 bases between the two ends. Germline V gives CDR1 LNHDA, CDR2 SQIVND (reference sequence). In DNA form, the CDR3 reads TGTGCCAGTAGCGAGAACACTGAAGCTTTCTTT. Its translation: CASSENTEAFF. Variable domain in full (rest from reference TRBV19 and TRBJ1-1): DGGITQSPKYLFRKEGQNVTLSCEQNLNHDAMYWYRQDPGQGLRLIYYSQIVNDFQKGDIAEGYSVSREKKESFPLTVTSAQKNPTAFYLCASSENTEAFFGQGTRLTVV.